Listed below are T cell receptor beta chains from one sample, sequenced in a study of T cells in Graves' hyperthyroidism and ophthalmopathy. Each CDR3 protein gets one entry after TCRdb re-called the multiplex PCR reads with MiXCR. The sample lists 500,000 to 650,000 distinct CDR3 sequences, over 15% occurring once. Sequencing was performed on blood. Every receptor here comes from a woman younger than 30 with Graves' ophthalmopathy. CDR3s leave out the opening cysteine and the closing phenylalanine or tryptophan. Clone size, where shown, is once, few, many, or a class for clones that have expanded.

>TRBJ2-3|TRBV12-3/TRBV12-4|NA
ASTEGRGTQY
>TRBJ2-7|TRBV7-8|many
ASSLYGSYEQY
>TRBJ1-1|TRBV5-6|NA
ASSLPGQLTEAF
>TRBJ2-3|TRBV29-1|NA
SVLSPATDTQY
>TRBJ2-1|TRBV5-6|few
ASSVRDRFHNEQF
>TRBJ2-5|TRBV7-3|few
ASSLTRGGRGADQETQY
>TRBJ1-1|TRBV11-2|many
AGTPGALTEAF
>TRBJ2-5|TRBV7-8|many
ASGTLGMETQY
>TRBJ2-3|TRBV11-2|many
ASSPWGSDTQY
>TRBJ1-6|TRBV5-6|few
ASSLVQGYNSPLH
>TRBJ2-3|TRBV25-1|few
ASSHAYITDTQY
>TRBJ2-5|TRBV4-3|few
ASSQDWELAGGQETQY
>TRBJ2-7|TRBV7-3|many
ASSFQPGSTVHEQY
>TRBJ2-3|TRBV2|many
ASSVSRPTSTDTQY
>TRBJ2-1|TRBV19|NA
TSSIATGGLGEQF
>TRBJ2-1|TRBV27|NA
ASSYRDGGGRAYNEQF
>TRBJ1-1|TRBV27|few
ASSGPGALHTEAF
>TRBJ2-1|TRBV12-3/TRBV12-4|NA
ASSPIDNEQF
>TRBJ1-6|TRBV7-2|few
ASSLGVVTYNSPLH
>TRBJ1-1|TRBV11-2|many
ASSDIPSGIPNTEAF
>TRBJ2-2|TRBV13|many
ASSYLSSGGRTGELF
>TRBJ1-4|TRBV3-1|many
ASSQDAGRAQKLF
>TRBJ1-5|TRBV30|many
AWSVGGGLRQPQH
>TRBJ2-2|TRBV7-3|NA
ASSLEPSENIGELF
>TRBJ2-5|TRBV15|many
ATSTSGRASEETQY
>TRBJ1-1|TRBV4-1|few
ASSQVLGMNTEAF
>TRBJ1-1|TRBV5-1|NA
ASSKSERIGGVGSF
>TRBJ2-1|TRBV24-1|NA
ATSSWTSGRVDEQF
>TRBJ1-6|TRBV27|many
ASSFQGAESPLH
>TRBJ1-2|TRBV6-4|NA
AGRESGQGIDGYT
>TRBJ2-7|TRBV5-1|NA
ASSPVPSSELGEQY
>TRBJ2-5|TRBV7-2|many
ASSLGSGEGETQY
>TRBJ1-6|TRBV5-8|NA
ASSGWTGIPSYNSPLH
>TRBJ1-2|TRBV6-2/TRBV6-3|few
ASTVTGHYGYT
>TRBJ2-3|TRBV28|NA
ASATGASGGAGADTQY
>TRBJ1-2|TRBV27|NA
ASSSRGVAYGYT
>TRBJ2-7|TRBV7-9|many
ASSYMDEQY
>TRBJ2-1|TRBV5-1|many
ASSTRPGNEQF
>TRBJ1-1|TRBV30|many
AFLPGGMNTEAF
>TRBJ2-7|TRBV7-6|many
ASSPTDLGLAGVSSSYEQY
>TRBJ1-6|TRBV4-1|NA
ASSPTGGGLH
>TRBJ1-1|TRBV27|many
ASSLFPGPTEAF
>TRBJ2-7|TRBV24-1|NA
ATGSGSPYEQY
>TRBJ2-7|TRBV7-9|many
ASSLVGQGRRYEQY
>TRBJ2-5|TRBV24-1|few
ATGSGGRETQY
>TRBJ2-3|TRBV6-1|many
ASSEGGGRNTQY
>TRBJ1-5|TRBV6-1|NA
ASSARDTSNQPQH
>TRBJ2-1|TRBV12-3/TRBV12-4|many
ASSRAGVIDEQF
>TRBJ2-3|TRBV30|NA
AGGFRQTDTQY
>TRBJ2-1|TRBV4-3|many
ASSQDRKGTSFREQF
>TRBJ1-1|TRBV28|many
ASRLSEAEAF
>TRBJ2-7|TRBV20-1|NA
SARVPGTYEQY
>TRBJ2-2|TRBV30|many
ASGQGGTGELF